These 2 T cell receptor beta chains share one sample of origin, sequenced in a study of response to subunit inactivated influenza vaccine. TCRdb re-called the RT-PCR reads with MiXCR, one entry per CDR3 protein. Seen here are about 480,000 distinct CDR3 sequences, 9.5% to 12% observed once, and the top ten hold less than 15%. Sample: PBMCs from blood, taken roughly 45 days after vaccination. All receptors derive from a man aged 45-60 years who received an inactivated influenza vaccine.

As for this clonotype: A junction end diverges from the germline sequence, so it may reflect a read error. This rearrangement joins TRBV20-1 to TRBJ2-3; 10 nucleotides align to TRBD2. This CDR3 has 16 amino acids. From germline, CDR1 is DFQATT and CDR2 SNEGSKA (reference sequence). The CDR3 region is CCARRTSGSSTDTQYF. Written as DNA, the CDR3 is TGCTGTGCTAGGAGGACTAGCGGCTCTAGCACAGATACGCAGTATTTT.

This clonotype has only a few counts. V usage is TRBV18 and J usage is TRBJ2-3, with unresolved D. V was pared by 1 base and J by 1 base, with 6 bases between. The germline V gene encodes CDR1 KGHSH and CDR2 LQKENI. This CDR3 is 14 amino acids long. The CDR3 DNA reads as TGTGCCAGCTCACCACGGATCGGCACAGATACGCAGTATTTT. Translation gives CASSPRIGTDTQYF.